The 20 T cell receptor beta chains presented below share a single source sample, sequenced in a study of monozygotic twins with cystic fibrosis. The data were produced by immunoSEQ multiplex PCR, yet TCRdb's version contains in-frame clones alone and is incomplete. The data contain about 9,600 clones, over 80% of them singletons. The sample taken for sequencing was blood. The source of these receptors is a boy aged 2 to 10 with cystic fibrosis.

V usage is TRBV9 and J usage is TRBJ1-1; D possibly corresponds to TRBD1 (6 bases). The CDR3 has 15 residues. Germline loops: CDR1 SGDLS, CDR2 YYNGEE. Trimming pared 0 bases from V and 3 bases from J, leaving 12 bases between. DNA for the CDR3: TGTGCCAGCAGCGTAGCAGGGGATGTGTACACTGAAGCTTTCTTT. Translating gives CASSVAGDVYTEAFF.

V is TRBV6-1 and J is TRBJ1-6; 12 bases match TRBD1. V trimming: 11 bases; J trimming: 10 bases; junction bases outside the gene matches: 6. Germline CDR1 is MNHNS and CDR2 is SASEGT. The CDR3 sequence is 13 residues long. The CDR3 nucleotides read TGTGCCGCAACGGGACAGGGGGCGTCACCCCTCCACTTT. Protein product: CAATGQGASPLHF.

This chain joins TRBV18 and TRBJ1-4; D gene uncertain. Trimming pared 4 bases from V and 5 bases from J, leaving 11 bases between. Germline assignment: CDR1 KGHSH and CDR2 LQKENI. The CDR3 covers 14 residues. CDR3 amino acids: CASSRVSANEKLFF. CDR3 nucleotide sequence: TGTGCCAGCTCACGAGTGTCGGCGAATGAAAAACTGTTTTTT.

In DNA form, the CDR3 reads TGTGCCAGCAGCTTAGGGAACAAACAGGGAGCTGAAGCTTTCTTT. Residues: CASSLGNKQGAEAFF. The gene calls are TRBV13 and TRBJ1-1; D may be TRBD1 (6 bases). CDR1 PRHDT and CDR2 FYEKMQ come from the germline V gene (reference sequence). The CDR3 runs to 15 residues. V was shortened by 0 bases and J by 6 bases, with 14 bases between the two germline ends.

This clone was picked up one time. This chain links TRBV7-9 with TRBJ2-1; 8 bases are a match to TRBD1. Per the germline V gene, CDR1 is SEHNR and CDR2 is FQNEAQ (reference sequence). CDR3 length: 15 amino acids. Unmatched junction bases numbered 3, after V lost 1 base and J lost 4 bases. The CDR3 sequence is CASSLGGQVYNEQFF. The CDR3 bases are TGTGCCAGCAGCTTAGGGGGACAGGTATACAATGAGCAGTTCTTC.

This rearrangement joins TRBV7-9 to TRBJ1-6; D uncertain. This CDR3 region has 19 residues. Trimming removed 1 base from V and 6 bases from J, with 22 bases in between. CDR1 is SEHNR, CDR2 FQNEAQ, per germline (reference sequence). CDR3 in amino acids: CASSLEVSILTSGNSPLHF. The DNA of the CDR3 is TGTGCCAGCAGCTTAGAGGTGTCTATTTTAACCTCGGGTAATTCACCCCTCCACTTT.

This chain joins TRBV30 and TRBJ2-3; D might be TRBD2 (7 bases). Germline V gene lookup returns CDR1 GTSNPN and CDR2 SVGIG (reference sequence). The V end was cut by 8 bases, the J end by 6 bases, with 18 bases between. CDR3 length equals 13 residues. CDR3 coding DNA: TGTGCCAGGGGGGGGCCCGGGCGGGATACGCAGTATTTT. As protein: CARGGPGRDTQYF.

The chain employs TRBV15 and TRBJ1-1; perhaps TRBD1 as D (5 bases). The ends were cut back, 1 base at V and 0 bases at J, with 21 bases in the middle. Germline CDR1 is LNHNV and CDR2 is YYDKDF (reference sequence). The CDR3 has 19 residues. As DNA, the CDR3 is TGTGCCACCAGCAGAGCCCCATGGGGGTTGGGTTCCGTGAACACTGAAGCTTTCTTT. Encoded protein: CATSRAPWGLGSVNTEAFF.

CDR3 protein: CASSKTYSTDTQYF. DNA of the CDR3: TGTGCCAGCAGTAAAACATATAGCACAGATACGCAGTATTTT. This chain uses TRBV2 with TRBJ2-3; D call uncertain. The CDR3 has 14 residues. Germline-derived CDR1 and CDR2 are SNHLY and FYNNEI. V gave up 5 bases and J gave up 0 bases, with 9 bases separating them.

V is TRBV5-4 and J is TRBJ1-2; 7 nucleotides align to TRBD1. CDR1 SGHNT and CDR2 YYREEE come from the germline V gene (reference sequence). The CDR3 consists of 14 residues. With V trimmed by 5 bases and J by 3 bases, 7 bases remained unmatched. In DNA form, the CDR3 reads TGTGCCAGCAGTTCCCCACAGGGGTACTATGGCTACACCTTC. It specifies CASSSPQGYYGYTF.

J is TRBJ2-1 and V is TRBV5-6; no clear D gene. CDR1 SGHDT and CDR2 YYEEEE come from the germline V gene. This CDR3 spans 14 amino acids. Trimming shortened V by 0 bases and J by 9 bases, and 13 bases separated the two germline ends. The CDR3 region is CASSLGGDSGEQFF. The CDR3 DNA sequence: TGTGCCAGCAGCTTGGGTGGTGATTCTGGTGAGCAGTTCTTC.

V usage is TRBV5-1 and J usage is TRBJ2-5; 8 bases match TRBD1. Germline loops: CDR1 SGHRS, CDR2 YFSETQ. Germline trimming cut 9 bases from V and 2 bases from J; bases unmatched to any gene: 12. The CDR3 runs 15 residues. CDR3 nucleotides: TGCGCCACGAATCCCGGGACAGGTCTTCAAGAGACCCAGTACTTC. Translation: CATNPGTGLQETQYF. Full variable domain (remainder filled in from reference TRBV5-1 and TRBJ2-5): KAGVTQTPRYLIKTRGQQVTLSCSPISGHRSVSWYQQTPGQGLQFLFEYFSETQRNKGNFPGRFSGRQFSNSRSEMNVSTLELGDSALYLCATNPGTGLQETQYFGPGTRLLVL.

The CDR3 nucleotides are TGTGCCAGCAGCTTAGAGACGGGGGGCAGGGTGCTGGGCTACACCTTC. It codes for CASSLETGGRVLGYTF. The rearrangement links TRBV7-6 to TRBJ1-2; possible D gene TRBD1, 6 bases. Deletions cut 1 base from V and 8 bases from J, with 20 bases between. This CDR3 comprises 16 residues. Germline values: CDR1 SGHVS, CDR2 FNYEAQ.

The chain links TRBV9 to TRBJ2-1; the D is unclear. Germline V gene data show CDR1 as SGDLS and CDR2 as YYNGEE. This CDR3 spans 13 amino acids. Trimming shortened V by 0 bases and J by 3 bases, and 4 bases separated the two germline ends. CDR3 protein: CASSVGSYNEQFF. CDR3 DNA: TGTGCCAGCAGCGTAGGTAGCTACAATGAGCAGTTCTTC.

The J gene is TRBJ2-6, the V gene TRBV23-1; 7 nucleotides agree with TRBD1. TRBV23-1 is placed among ORFs of uncertain function. The CDR3 is 17 residues long. Unmatched junction bases numbered 9, after V lost 6 bases and J lost 1 base. The CDR3 sequence is CASSLGQFTSGANVLTF. In DNA, the CDR3 is TGCGCCAGCAGCCTGGGACAGTTTACTTCTGGGGCCAACGTCCTGACTTTC.

The CDR3, as DNA: TGTGCCAGCAGCCCATACACGGGCTCTGGAAACACCATATATTTT. Protein product: CASSPYTGSGNTIYF. V usage is TRBV7-2 and J usage is TRBJ1-3, with no clear D. This CDR3 has 15 residues. Trimming removed 5 bases from V and 0 bases from J, with 11 bases in between. Germline-derived CDR1 and CDR2 are SGHTA and FQGNSA. The whole variable domain, filled in from reference TRBV7-2 and TRBJ1-3, reads GAGVSQSPSNKVTEKGKDVELRCDPISGHTALYWYRQSLGQGLEFLIYFQGNSAPDKSGLPSDRFSAERTGGSVSTLTIQRTQQEDSAVYLCASSPYTGSGNTIYFGEGSWLTVV.

The chain carries TRBV30 and TRBJ2-1, with D unresolved. The germline gives CDR1 GTSNPN, CDR2 SVGIG (reference sequence). Trimming cost V 0 bases and J 9 bases, with 9 bases left between them. The CDR3 covers 12 residues. The CDR3 sequence is CAWSVLKVEQFF. The DNA of the CDR3 is TGTGCCTGGAGTGTACTCAAGGTTGAGCAGTTCTTC.

This sequence joins TRBV7-8 and TRBJ1-2; 7 nucleotides match TRBD1. Germline V gene data show CDR1 as SGHVS and CDR2 as FQNEAQ. The ends lost 5 bases at V and 8 bases at J; junction bases unmatched: 2. The CDR3 is 11 amino acids. CDR3 in DNA: TGTGCCAGCAGCGACAGGGTCGGCTACACCTTC. Translating it yields CASSDRVGYTF.

The chain joins TRBV5-1 to TRBJ2-6; D call uncertain. Germline loops: CDR1 SGHRS, CDR2 YFSETQ. The CDR3 is made up of 15 amino acids. Deletions cut 4 bases from V and 2 bases from J, with 10 bases between. The CDR3 DNA is TGCGCCAGCAGCACTGGGCCTACTGGGGCCAACGTCCTGACTTTC. Its protein is CASSTGPTGANVLTF.

CDR3: CASSLVTGQGLRDTEAFF. The CDR3 coding sequence is TGCGCCAGCAGCTTGGTAACGGGACAGGGGCTGCGGGACACTGAAGCTTTCTTT. The chain uses TRBV5-1 and TRBJ1-1, with 10 bases matching TRBD1. The CDR3 extends over 18 amino acids. V shed 0 bases and J 3 bases; nucleotides not matched to a gene: 11. Germline V lookup: CDR1 SGHRS, CDR2 YFSETQ. Together with reference TRBV5-1 and TRBJ1-1, the CDR3 gives the full variable domain: KAGVTQTPRYLIKTRGQQVTLSCSPISGHRSVSWYQQTPGQGLQFLFEYFSETQRNKGNFPGRFSGRQFSNSRSEMNVSTLELGDSALYLCASSLVTGQGLRDTEAFFGQGTRLTVV.